This T cell receptor (beta chain) was retrieved from a study of blood T cell repertoires in COVID-19. Whole-study context: Whether acute or convalescent, the COVID-19 samples came from the United States, Italy and Spain.

Cohorts were based on clinical histories the participants reported. Up to 2 weeks before entering the study, exposed participants had met a COVID-19 case. The assay was immunoSEQ multiplex PCR, and TCRdb's table has in-frame clones only and misses some. Seen here are 400,000 to 500,000 clones, roughly 84% observed once, and the top ten hold approximately 1.5%. Germline CDR1 and CDR2: LNHDA and SQIVND (reference sequence). With 1 base clipped from V and 7 bases from J, the junction kept 3 bases outside the gene matches. This CDR3 comprises 13 residues. Sequencing was performed on PBMCs or T cells enriched from blood (not recorded which). The V call is TRBV19, the J call TRBJ1-1, with 7 bases that match TRBD1. The source of this sequence is a woman under 30 who had been exposed to COVID-19. The CDR3 loop reads CASSIGGGNEAFF. In DNA form, the CDR3 reads TGTGCCAGTAGTATAGGAGGGGGCAATGAAGCTTTCTTT.